This T cell receptor (beta chain) was documented in a study of Ad26.COV2.S vaccination and SARS-CoV-2 variants. Whole-study results and caveats: Following vaccination, spike-specific CD8+ and CD4+ T cell responses reportedly exhibited substantial breadth.

V lost 0 bases and J 6 bases, leaving 12 bases between the germline ends. CDR3 length: 15 amino acids. Germline loops: CDR1 SGHDT, CDR2 YYEEEE. This clone was recorded only once. What it binds is unknown. Method: immunoSEQ multiplex PCR; TCRdb's copy keeps in-frame clones and lacks some. In the table there are around 270,000 clones, approximately 88% of which are singletons. Treatment specified: 19 received Ad26.COV2.S at low or high dose, single or two shots; roughly 5 received placebo; per-sample allocation not given. The investigators took samples on day 63 after the first vaccine or placebo injection.

V gene TRBV5-6 combines with J gene TRBJ2-2; a weak D match, TRBD2 (5 bases). The sequence derives from a person between 18 and 59 years old who received the Ad26.COV2.S COVID-19 vaccine or a placebo. The starting material was peripheral blood, obtained in a trial of Ad26.COV2.S vaccine versus placebo. DNA for the CDR3: TGTGCCAGCAGCTTGGGACTACTTAAGGCCGGGGAGCTGTTTTTT. Protein sequence: CASSLGLLKAGELFF.